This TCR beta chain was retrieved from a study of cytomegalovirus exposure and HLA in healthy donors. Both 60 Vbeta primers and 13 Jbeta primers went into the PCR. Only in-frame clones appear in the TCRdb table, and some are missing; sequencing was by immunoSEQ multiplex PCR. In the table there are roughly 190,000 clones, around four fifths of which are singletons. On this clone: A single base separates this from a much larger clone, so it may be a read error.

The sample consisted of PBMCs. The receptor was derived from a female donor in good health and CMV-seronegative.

The CDR3 spells CASSVEYSNQPQHF. CDR3 sequence (DNA): TGTGCCAGCAGTGTGGAGTATAGCAATCAGCCCCAGCATTTT. The chain uses TRBV2 and TRBJ1-5; D ambiguous. Deletions cut 4 bases from V and 0 bases from J, with 7 bases between. The CDR3 contains 14 residues. CDR1 is SNHLY, CDR2 FYNNEI, per germline.